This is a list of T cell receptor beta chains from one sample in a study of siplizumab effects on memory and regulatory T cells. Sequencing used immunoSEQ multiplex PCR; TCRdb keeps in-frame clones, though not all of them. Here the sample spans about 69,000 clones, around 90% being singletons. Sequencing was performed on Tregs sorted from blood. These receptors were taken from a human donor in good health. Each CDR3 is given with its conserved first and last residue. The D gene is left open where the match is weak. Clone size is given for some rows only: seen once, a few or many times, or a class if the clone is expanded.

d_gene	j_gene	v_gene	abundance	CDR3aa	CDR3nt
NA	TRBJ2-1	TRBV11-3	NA	CASSLLGYNEQFF	TGTGCCAGCAGCTTACTCGGGTACAATGAGCAGTTCTTC
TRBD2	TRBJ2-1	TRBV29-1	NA	CSVEDRLAEYNEQFF	TGCAGCGTTGAAGATCGGCTAGCGGAGTACAATGAGCAGTTCTTC
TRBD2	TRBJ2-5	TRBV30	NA	CAWSLAGGQETQYF	TGTGCCTGGAGTTTAGCGGGAGGACAAGAGACCCAGTACTTC
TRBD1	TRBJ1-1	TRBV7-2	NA	CASSSRQGVNTEAFF	TGTGCCAGCAGCTCCCGACAGGGAGTGAACACTGAAGCTTTCTTT
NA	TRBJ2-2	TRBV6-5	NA	CASLRDSNTGELFF	TGTGCCAGCCTCAGGGACTCCAACACCGGGGAGCTGTTTTTT
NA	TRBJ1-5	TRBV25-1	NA	CASSDTRSNQPQHF	TGTGCCAGCAGTGACACACGTAGCAATCAGCCCCAGCATTTT
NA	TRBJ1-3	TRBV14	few	CASSLGTYSGNTIYF	TGTGCCAGCAGCCTAGGGACTTACTCTGGAAACACCATATATTTT
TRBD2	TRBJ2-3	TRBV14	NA	CASSRLAVTDTQYF	TGTGCCAGCAGCCGGCTAGCGGTCACAGATACGCAGTATTTT
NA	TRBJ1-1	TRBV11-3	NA	CASTRGRGFTEAFF	TGTGCCAGCACTAGGGGGAGAGGATTCACTGAAGCTTTCTTT
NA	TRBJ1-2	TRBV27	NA	CASSFVKGNGYTF	TGTGCCAGCAGTTTTGTTAAGGGTAATGGCTACACCTTC
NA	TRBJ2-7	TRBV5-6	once	CASSSAGPVSSYEQYF	TGTGCCAGCAGCTCTGCGGGACCCGTGAGCTCCTACGAGCAGTACTTC
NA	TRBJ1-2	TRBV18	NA	CASSPSAGSRSNYGYTF	TGTGCCAGCTCACCTTCGGCAGGTTCGCGATCTAACTATGGCTACACCTTC
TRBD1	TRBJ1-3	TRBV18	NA	CASSPESAGQGLNTIYF	TGTGCCAGCTCACCAGAGTCGGCGGGACAGGGACTGAACACCATATATTTT
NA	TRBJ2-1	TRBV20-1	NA	CSAFVLNEQFF	TGCAGTGCTTTCGTCCTCAATGAGCAGTTCTTC
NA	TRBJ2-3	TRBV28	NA	CASSLWVGRAKSATQYF	TGTGCCAGCAGTTTATGGGTGGGGCGGGCTAAGTCCGCTACGCAGTATTTT
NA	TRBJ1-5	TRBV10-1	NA	CASSVEGQHNQPQHF	TGCGCCAGCAGTGTAGAGGGGCAGCACAATCAGCCCCAGCATTTT
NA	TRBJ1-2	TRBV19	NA	CASSTKIPPYGYTF	TGTGCCAGTAGTACGAAAATCCCCCCCTATGGCTACACCTTC
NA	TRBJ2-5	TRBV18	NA	CASSPGETQYF	TGTGCCAGCTCACCAGGAGAGACCCAGTACTTC
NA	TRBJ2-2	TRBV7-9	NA	CASSQLSRTGELFF	TGTGCCAGCAGCCAATTGAGCAGAACCGGGGAGCTGTTTTTT
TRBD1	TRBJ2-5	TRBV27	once	CASSLEDRTQETQYF	TGTGCCAGCAGCTTAGAGGACAGGACACAAGAGACCCAGTACTTC
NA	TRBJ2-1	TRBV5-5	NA	CASNYLPTQSSYNEQFF	TGTGCCAGCAACTACCTCCCGACTCAGAGCTCCTACAATGAGCAGTTCTTC
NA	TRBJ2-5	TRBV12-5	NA	CASGLREGTVGTQYF	TGTGCTAGTGGTTTAAGGGAGGGGACAGTTGGGACCCAGTACTTC
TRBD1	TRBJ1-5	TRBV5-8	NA	CASSPRTGAGQPQHF	TGTGCCAGCAGCCCACGAACAGGGGCTGGGCAGCCCCAGCATTTT
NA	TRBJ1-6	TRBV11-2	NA	CASSQTGGRSPLHF	TGTGCCAGCAGCCAAACAGGAGGACGCTCACCCCTCCACTTT
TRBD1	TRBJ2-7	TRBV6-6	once	CASRIPGQGSYEQYF	TGTGCCAGCAGAATCCCCGGACAGGGCTCCTACGAGCAGTACTTC
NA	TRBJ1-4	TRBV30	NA	CAWSPQSGAVSEKLFF	TGTGCCTGGAGTCCCCAGTCCGGGGCTGTAAGCGAAAAACTGTTTTTT
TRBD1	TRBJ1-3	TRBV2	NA	CASTMAGGGGDF	TGTGCCAGCACAATGGCAGGGGGTGGCGGGGATTTT
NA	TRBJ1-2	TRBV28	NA	CASTRGGGQGYGYTF	TGTGCCAGCACCCGCGGGGGGGGGCAAGGCTATGGCTACACCTTC
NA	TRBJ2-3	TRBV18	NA	CASSPPVGVRTDTQYF	TGTGCCAGCTCACCACCGGTAGGGGTGCGCACAGATACGCAGTATTTT
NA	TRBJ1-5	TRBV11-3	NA	CASSLDGGNQPQHF	TGTGCCAGCAGCTTAGATGGGGGCAATCAGCCCCAGCATTTT
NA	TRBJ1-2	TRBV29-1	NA	CSVDRGGYGYTF	TGCAGCGTTGACAGGGGTGGCTATGGCTACACCTTC
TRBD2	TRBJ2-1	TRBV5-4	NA	CASSLRTSGSFTYNEQFF	TGTGCCAGCAGCCTCCGGACTAGCGGGAGTTTCACCTACAATGAGCAGTTCTTC
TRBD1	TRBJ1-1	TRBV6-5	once	CASSPGQGVNTEAFF	TGTGCCAGCAGTCCGGGACAGGGTGTGAACACTGAAGCTTTCTTT
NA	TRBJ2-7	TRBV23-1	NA	CASSPPYEQYF	TGCGCCAGCAGTCCGCCCTACGAGCAGTACTTC
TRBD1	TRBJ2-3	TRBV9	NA	CASSVAGQGKDTQYF	TGTGCCAGCAGCGTAGCGGGACAGGGTAAAGATACGCAGTATTTT
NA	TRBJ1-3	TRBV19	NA	CASSGRNSGNTIYF	TGTGCCAGTTCAGGGAGAAACTCTGGAAACACCATATATTTT
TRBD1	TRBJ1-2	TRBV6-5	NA	CASSRDRGSYGYTF	TGTGCCAGCAGCCGCGACAGGGGCAGCTATGGCTACACCTTC
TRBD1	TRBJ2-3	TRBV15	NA	CATSRDIGTGTTDTQYF	TGTGCCACCAGCAGAGATATCGGGACAGGGACCACAGATACGCAGTATTTT
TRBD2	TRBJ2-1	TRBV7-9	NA	CASSRGLAVGYGEQFF	TGTGCCAGCAGCAGGGGACTAGCGGTTGGGTATGGTGAGCAGTTCTTC
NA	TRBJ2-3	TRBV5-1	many	CASSGRARATDTQYF	TGCGCCAGCAGCGGGAGAGCCAGGGCCACAGATACGCAGTATTTT
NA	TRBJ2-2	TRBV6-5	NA	CASRRQRNTGELFF	TGTGCCAGCAGGAGACAGCGGAACACCGGGGAGCTGTTTTTT
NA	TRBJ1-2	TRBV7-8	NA	CASSLKPGQGRPTGYTF	TGTGCCAGCAGCTTAAAGCCAGGGCAGGGAAGACCCACGGGCTACACCTTC
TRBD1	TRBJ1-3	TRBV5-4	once	CASSPTGSSGNTIYF	TGTGCCAGCAGCCCGACAGGGAGCTCTGGAAACACCATATATTTT
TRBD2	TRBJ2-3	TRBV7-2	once	CASSLRTSGSGTDTQYF	TGTGCCAGCAGCTTAAGGACTAGCGGGAGTGGCACAGATACGCAGTATTTT
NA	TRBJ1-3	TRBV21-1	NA	CASSKWDPKESLSLSGNTIYF	TGTGCCAGCAGCAAATGGGACCCAAAGGAATCCCTGTCCCTCTCTGGAAACACCATATATTTT
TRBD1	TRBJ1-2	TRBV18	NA	CASSSGQGNYGYTF	TGTGCCAGCTCATCGGGACAGGGAAACTATGGCTACACCTTC
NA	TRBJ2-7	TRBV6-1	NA	CASKASYEQYF	TGTGCCAGCAAAGCCTCCTACGAGCAGTACTTC
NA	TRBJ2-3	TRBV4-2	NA	CASSQVGFPIWRLTDTQYF	TGTGCCAGCAGCCAAGTCGGCTTCCCTATCTGGCGGCTCACAGATACGCAGTATTTT
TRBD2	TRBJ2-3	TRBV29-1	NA	CSVEDRRGLAGGPPDTQYF	TGCAGCGTTGAAGATCGGAGGGGACTAGCGGGAGGTCCCCCAGATACGCAGTATTTT
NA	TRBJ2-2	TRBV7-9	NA	CASSLGVRPSLDTGELFF	TGTGCCAGCAGCTTAGGTGTCAGACCTAGCTTGGACACCGGGGAGCTGTTTTTT
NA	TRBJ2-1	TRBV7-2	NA	CASSFLNEQFF	TGTGCCAGCAGCTTTTTGAATGAGCAGTTCTTC
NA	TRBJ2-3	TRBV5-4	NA	CASSFPPDTDTQYF	TGTGCCAGCAGCTTCCCGCCTGACACAGATACGCAGTATTTT
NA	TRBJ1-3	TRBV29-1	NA	CSVTKTAGNTIYF	TGCAGCGTAACCAAGACAGCTGGAAACACCATATATTTT
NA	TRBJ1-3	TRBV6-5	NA	CASSYSYRTSGNTIYF	TGTGCCAGCAGTTACTCATACAGGACCTCTGGAAACACCATATATTTT
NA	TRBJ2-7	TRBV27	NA	CASGRALGRTIYEQYF	TGTGCCAGCGGAAGGGCGTTGGGGCGGACCATCTACGAGCAGTACTTC
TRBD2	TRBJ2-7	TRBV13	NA	CASRGSGGYEQYF	TGTGCCAGCAGGGGTAGCGGGGGGTACGAGCAGTACTTC
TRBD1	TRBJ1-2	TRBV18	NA	CASGQGANYGYTF	TGTGCCAGCGGACAGGGCGCAAACTATGGCTACACCTTC
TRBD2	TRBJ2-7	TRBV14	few	CASSLLAGAPYEQYF	TGTGCCAGCAGCCTGCTAGCGGGAGCCCCTTACGAGCAGTACTTC
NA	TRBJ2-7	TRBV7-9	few	CASSLSYEQYF	TGTGCCAGCAGCTTGTCGTACGAGCAGTACTTC
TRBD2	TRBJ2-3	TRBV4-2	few	CASSPRSGKSTDTQYF	TGTGCCAGCAGCCCAAGGAGCGGGAAAAGCACAGATACGCAGTATTTT